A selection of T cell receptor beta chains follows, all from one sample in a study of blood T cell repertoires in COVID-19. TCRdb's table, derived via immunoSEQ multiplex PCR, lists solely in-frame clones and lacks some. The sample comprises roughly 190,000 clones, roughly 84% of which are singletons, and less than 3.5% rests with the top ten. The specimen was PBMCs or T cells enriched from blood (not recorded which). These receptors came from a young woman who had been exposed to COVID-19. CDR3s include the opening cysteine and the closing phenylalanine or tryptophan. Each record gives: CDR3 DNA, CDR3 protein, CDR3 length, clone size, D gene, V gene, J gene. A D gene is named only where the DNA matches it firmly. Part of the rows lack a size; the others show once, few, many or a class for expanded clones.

CDR3 DNA: TGTGCCATCAGGTTGACAGGAGTGGACGGCTACACCTTC
CDR3 protein: CAIRLTGVDGYTF
CDR3 length: 13
clone size: -
D gene: -
V gene: TRBV10-3
J gene: TRBJ1-2

CDR3 DNA: TGTGCCAGCAGCTTACCAAGGGGGGACAGGATGAACACTGAAGCTTTCTTT
CDR3 protein: CASSLPRGDRMNTEAFF
CDR3 length: 17
clone size: -
D gene: -
V gene: TRBV21-1
J gene: TRBJ1-1

CDR3 DNA: TGCGCCAGCAGCCAAGTTTTGGGGCAGGGAAGGTACACTGAAGCTTTCTTT
CDR3 protein: CASSQVLGQGRYTEAFF
CDR3 length: 17
clone size: -
D gene: -
V gene: TRBV4-3
J gene: TRBJ1-1

CDR3 DNA: TGTGCCAGCACCTCCATGCGGGATACCTACGAGCAGTACTTC
CDR3 protein: CASTSMRDTYEQYF
CDR3 length: 14
clone size: once
D gene: -
V gene: TRBV5-6
J gene: TRBJ2-7

CDR3 DNA: TGTGCCAGCTCACCACGTCGCTCAGTGGAGTGGGACACTGAAGCTTTCTTT
CDR3 protein: CASSPRRSVEWDTEAFF
CDR3 length: 17
clone size: -
D gene: -
V gene: TRBV18
J gene: TRBJ1-1

CDR3 DNA: TGTGCCAGCAGCCCAAGGACAGGGCGGTTCTCGGGCGCTGAAGCTTTCTTT
CDR3 protein: CASSPRTGRFSGAEAFF
CDR3 length: 17
clone size: -
D gene: TRBD1
V gene: TRBV9
J gene: TRBJ1-1

CDR3 DNA: TGTGCCAGTAGACAGGGCTTGGGCACTGAAGCTTTCTTT
CDR3 protein: CASRQGLGTEAFF
CDR3 length: 13
clone size: -
D gene: -
V gene: TRBV19
J gene: TRBJ1-1

CDR3 DNA: TGCGCCAGCAGCCAAGACCCAAACCCGGGACAGGCCTACAATGAGCAGTTCTTC
CDR3 protein: CASSQDPNPGQAYNEQFF
CDR3 length: 18
clone size: -
D gene: TRBD1
V gene: TRBV4-3
J gene: TRBJ2-1

CDR3 DNA: TGTGCCAGCCGGGGGGGGCTGGATGGCTACACCTTC
CDR3 protein: CASRGGLDGYTF
CDR3 length: 12
clone size: -
D gene: -
V gene: TRBV6-6
J gene: TRBJ1-2

CDR3 DNA: TGCAGCGCCGCTCCCGCTAGCTTAGAGACCCAGTACTTC
CDR3 protein: CSAAPASLETQYF
CDR3 length: 13
clone size: -
D gene: -
V gene: TRBV29-1
J gene: TRBJ2-5

CDR3 DNA: TGTGCCACCGAGACAGGGACGAACACTGAAGCTTTCTTT
CDR3 protein: CATETGTNTEAFF
CDR3 length: 13
clone size: -
D gene: TRBD1
V gene: TRBV6-5
J gene: TRBJ1-1

CDR3 DNA: TGTGCCATCGGGACAGGGGGCTATGGCTACACCTTC
CDR3 protein: CAIGTGGYGYTF
CDR3 length: 12
clone size: -
D gene: TRBD1
V gene: TRBV10-3
J gene: TRBJ1-2

CDR3 DNA: TGTGCCATCATGCAGGGGGCAGTTGCTTTCTTT
CDR3 protein: CAIMQGAVAFF
CDR3 length: 11
clone size: once
D gene: TRBD1
V gene: TRBV19
J gene: TRBJ1-1

CDR3 DNA: TGCAGCGTTCAGTTCCCGGACAGGGTTTTATACGAGCAGTACTTC
CDR3 protein: CSVQFPDRVLYEQYF
CDR3 length: 15
clone size: -
D gene: TRBD1
V gene: TRBV29-1
J gene: TRBJ2-7

CDR3 DNA: TGTGCCAGCAGCTTCATAACAGGGGTTTCCTACGAGCAGTACTTC
CDR3 protein: CASSFITGVSYEQYF
CDR3 length: 15
clone size: -
D gene: TRBD1
V gene: TRBV7-9
J gene: TRBJ2-7

CDR3 DNA: TGTGCCAGTAGTCCCATCGGGACTAGCGGTCCAGATACGCAGTATTTT
CDR3 protein: CASSPIGTSGPDTQYF
CDR3 length: 16
clone size: -
D gene: TRBD2
V gene: TRBV19
J gene: TRBJ2-3

CDR3 DNA: TGTGCCAGCAGCAGCGGTTTATCTGCTTTCTTT
CDR3 protein: CASSSGLSAFF
CDR3 length: 11
clone size: once
D gene: -
V gene: TRBV27
J gene: TRBJ1-1